This entry is about one T cell receptor beta chain. In the original workflow: Scientists estimated how many nucleated cells there were by amplifying reference gene primers. Libraries were prepared by immunoSEQ multiplex PCR; TCRdb keeps only in-frame clonotypes and omits some of them. The DNA gave D and trimming, while V, J and clone size come from that table. The sample carries about 320,000 clones, 90% recorded once. The data are from a study of blood T cell repertoires in COVID-19. Study details: COVID-19 samples collected from the United States, Italy and Spain covered acute and convalescent phases.

Unmatched junction bases numbered 6, after V lost 8 bases and J lost 2 bases. This CDR3 is built from 14 residues. Germline lookup yields CDR1 MDHEN and CDR2 SYDVKM. J is TRBJ2-3 and V is TRBV28, with 8 bases matching TRBD2. This sequence was found in a woman in her thirties who had been exposed to COVID-19. Source material: PBMCs or T cells enriched from blood (not recorded which). The CDR3 sequence is CASRERGFTDTQYF. The CDR3 DNA reads as TGTGCCAGCCGAGAGCGGGGGTTCACAGATACGCAGTATTTT.